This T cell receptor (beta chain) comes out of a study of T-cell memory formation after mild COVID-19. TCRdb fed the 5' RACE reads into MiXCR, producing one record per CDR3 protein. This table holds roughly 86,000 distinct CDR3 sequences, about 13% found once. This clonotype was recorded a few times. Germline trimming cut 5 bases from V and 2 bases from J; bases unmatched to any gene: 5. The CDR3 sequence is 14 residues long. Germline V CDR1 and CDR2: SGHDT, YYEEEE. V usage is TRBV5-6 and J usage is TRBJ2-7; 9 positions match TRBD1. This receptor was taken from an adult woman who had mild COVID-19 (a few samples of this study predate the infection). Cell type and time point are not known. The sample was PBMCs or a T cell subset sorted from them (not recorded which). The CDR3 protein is CASSQGQGPYEQYF. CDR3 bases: TGTGCCAGCAGTCAGGGACAGGGACCCTACGAGCAGTACTTC.